Following are 27 T cell receptor beta chains from one sample sequenced in a study of blood T cell repertoires in COVID-19. The assay was immunoSEQ multiplex PCR, and TCRdb's table has in-frame clones only and misses some. This sample has about 130,000 clones, with 81% found just once. The specimen was peripheral blood. Every receptor here comes from a young man with COVID-19, enrolled during active disease.

J is TRBJ1-1 and V is TRBV6-5; no clear D gene. The CDR3 length is 13 residues. Trimming removed 9 bases from V and 4 bases from J, with 15 bases in between. Germline CDR1 and CDR2: MNHEY and SVGAGI. The DNA for the CDR3 is TGTGCCAGTGGGAGGATTGAGGGCACTGAAGCTTTCTTT. Amino acids: CASGRIEGTEAFF.

The chain recombines TRBV10-3 with TRBJ1-4; D may be TRBD1 (6 bases). V lost 6 bases and J 6 bases, leaving 11 bases between the germline ends. CDR3 length equals 13 residues. The V gene's germline CDR1 is ENHRY and CDR2 SYGVKD. DNA of the CDR3: TGTGCCATCAGGCCGGGACAAGATGAAAAACTGTTTTTT. It specifies CAIRPGQDEKLFF.

The rearrangement joins TRBV7-9 to TRBJ1-2; TRBD1 agrees at 11 bases. Germline V gene data show CDR1 as SEHNR and CDR2 as FQNEAQ (reference sequence). J was trimmed by 8 bases and V by 5 bases; bases with no gene match: 7. This CDR3 contains 14 residues. The CDR3 coding sequence is TGTGCCAGCAGCCCAGGACAGGGGGCGTTCGGCTACACCTTC. Its translation is CASSPGQGAFGYTF.

The chain joins TRBV15 to TRBJ1-1, with 7 positions matching TRBD1. V dropped 0 bases and J dropped 0; count of bases not matched to a gene: 4. Per germline, CDR1 LNHNV and CDR2 YYDKDF (reference sequence). This CDR3 contains 16 residues. CDR3 loop: CATSRELGGVNTEAFF. DNA of the CDR3: TGTGCCACCAGCAGAGAATTAGGGGGCGTGAACACTGAAGCTTTCTTT. The complete variable domain, with remaining parts taken from reference TRBV15 and TRBJ1-1, reads DAMVIQNPRYQVTQFGKPVTLSCSQTLNHNVMYWYQQKSSQAPKLLFHYYDKDFNNEADTPDNFQSRRPNTSFCFLDIRSPGLGDTAMYLCATSRELGGVNTEAFFGQGTRLTVV.

The V call is TRBV30, the J call TRBJ2-2; D uncertain. From germline, CDR1 is GTSNPN and CDR2 SVGIG (reference sequence). The CDR3 is 13 amino acids. V was cut by 4 bases and J by 2 bases, with 8 bases left in between. For the CDR3, the DNA is TGTGCCTGGACCCACAGAAACACCGGGGAGCTGTTTTTT. Residues: CAWTHRNTGELFF.

V is TRBV2 and J is TRBJ2-6; D uncertain. The V gene lost 4 bases and the J gene lost 0 bases, with 7 bases spanning the gap. The CDR3 consists of 15 residues. CDR1 and CDR2 (germline): SNHLY, FYNNEI. This CDR3 reads CASSVQPSGANVLTF. In DNA, the CDR3 is TGTGCCAGCAGTGTACAACCCTCTGGGGCCAACGTCCTGACTTTC.

The rearrangement uses TRBV25-1 and TRBJ1-1; 7 bases line up with TRBD1. After removal of 7 bases from V and 6 bases from J, the junction contained 11 bases not matched to a gene. The CDR3 runs to 14 residues. Germline-derived CDR1 and CDR2 are MGHDK and SYGVNS. This chain's CDR3 is CASTLGQGGAEAFF. In DNA form, the CDR3 reads TGTGCCAGCACCCTCGGCCAGGGGGGAGCTGAAGCTTTCTTT.

V gene TRBV6-5 combines with J gene TRBJ2-2; D gene uncertain. V dropped 0 bases and J dropped 6 bases, with 5 bases sitting between them. Germline CDR1 is MNHEY and CDR2 is SVGAGI. The CDR3 is 13 residues long. CDR3 loop: CASSYSEPGELFF. CDR3 coding DNA: TGTGCCAGCAGTTACTCGGAGCCCGGGGAGCTGTTTTTT.

The CDR3 spells CSVEEGGAGYNEQFF. CDR3 in DNA: TGCAGCGTTGAAGAGGGGGGGGCGGGATACAATGAGCAGTTCTTC. The J gene is TRBJ2-1, the V gene TRBV29-1; possible D gene TRBD2, 7 bases. This CDR3 is built from 15 residues. Deletions cut 0 bases from V and 4 bases from J, with 13 bases between. The V gene's germline CDR1 is SQVTM and CDR2 ANQGSEA.

The gene calls are TRBV3-1 (or the pseudogene TRBV3-2) and TRBJ1-2; 8 nucleotides line up with TRBD1. From germline, CDR1 is LGHDT and CDR2 YNNKEL (reference sequence). V trimming: 1 base; J trimming: 5 bases; junction bases outside the gene matches: 3. This CDR3 spans 14 amino acids. CDR3 DNA: TGTGCCAGCAGCCAAGCGACAGGGGCGTATGGCTACACCTTC. Amino acid sequence: CASSQATGAYGYTF.

J is TRBJ2-7 and V is TRBV11-2; D not certain. This CDR3 has 11 residues. The germline V gene encodes CDR1 SGHAT and CDR2 FQNNGV. Trimming removed 0 bases at V and 6 bases at J, with 3 bases between. This CDR3 reads CASSLDSEQYF. The CDR3, as DNA: TGTGCCAGCAGCTTAGATAGCGAGCAGTACTTC.

The rearrangement joins TRBV12-5 to TRBJ2-5; unclear D gene. The CDR3 is 15 amino acids. Trimming took off 0 bases at V and 5 bases at J, with 13 bases between the two ends. In germline, CDR1 is LGHNT, CDR2 FRNRAP. The CDR3 sequence: CASGLVLNRRETQYF. CDR3 nucleotides: TGTGCTAGTGGTTTGGTGCTGAACCGGCGGGAGACCCAGTACTTC.

The J gene is TRBJ2-4, the V gene TRBV20-1; a possible D gene is TRBD1 (5 bases). From germline, CDR1 is DFQATT and CDR2 SNEGSKA (reference sequence). V lost 3 bases and J 5 bases, leaving 17 bases between the germline ends. The CDR3 contains 15 residues. Written as DNA, the CDR3 is TGCAGTGCTAGTACCCTGTGGGGCGACGAAAACATTCAGTACTTC. This encodes CSASTLWGDENIQYF.

This clone was counted once. The rearrangement uses TRBV5-5 and TRBJ2-3; D might be TRBD1 (5 bases). V lost 6 bases and J 0 bases, leaving 11 bases between the germline ends. Looked up from germline, CDR1 is SGHKS and CDR2 is YYEKEE (reference sequence). The CDR3 length is 14 residues. The CDR3 reads CASTLGLSTDTQYF. CDR3 coding DNA: TGTGCCAGCACCCTGGGGCTTAGCACAGATACGCAGTATTTT.

The chain is built from TRBV27 and TRBJ1-5, with D uncertain. CDR1 and CDR2 from the germline V gene are MNHEY and SMNVEV (reference sequence). This CDR3 region has 14 residues. Trimming shortened V by 5 bases and J by 0 bases, and 8 bases separated the two germline ends. CDR3 loop: CASSLRFSNQPQHF. CDR3 nucleotide sequence: TGTGCCAGCAGTCTTAGATTTAGCAATCAGCCCCAGCATTTT.

V is TRBV7-9 and J is TRBJ1-2; 7 bases map to TRBD1. This CDR3 spans 13 amino acids. CDR1 is SEHNR, CDR2 FQNEAQ, per germline (reference sequence). V gave up 8 bases and J gave up 4 bases; unmatched junction bases: 7. The CDR3 spells CASGAGTAYGYTF. The CDR3 coding sequence is TGTGCCAGCGGAGCAGGGACAGCCTATGGCTACACCTTC.

V usage is TRBV2 and J usage is TRBJ1-2, with a tentative D call TRBD1 (5 bases). Trimming removed 6 bases from V and 4 bases from J, with 9 bases in between. The CDR3 has 12 residues. CDR1 and CDR2 (germline): SNHLY, FYNNEI. In DNA, the CDR3 is TGTGCCAGCAGGGGGGGTGGCTATGGCTACACCTTC. Protein: CASRGGGYGYTF.

The sample holds one count of this clone. The chain links TRBV6-5 to TRBJ2-7; D possibly corresponds to TRBD2 (7 bases). The CDR3 has 15 amino acids. Germline CDR1 is MNHEY and CDR2 is SVGAGI. V gave up 9 bases and J gave up 1 base, with 19 bases separating them. Written as DNA, the CDR3 is TGTGCCAGTCATAGGGGCGGGGGCTTATCCTACGAGCAGTACTTC. It yields the protein CASHRGGGLSYEQYF.

The CDR3 region is CATGQGNTEAFF. For the CDR3, the DNA is TGTGCCACCGGACAGGGCAACACTGAAGCTTTCTTT. The chain combines TRBV10-3 with TRBJ1-1; 8 nucleotides match TRBD1. The CDR3 has 12 residues. The V and J ends lost 10 bases and 2 bases, in that order; junction bases with no gene match: 3. Germline V lookup: CDR1 ENHRY, CDR2 SYGVKD.

The rearrangement links TRBV7-6 to TRBJ2-3, with 7 positions matching TRBD2. The junction had 7 bases not matched to a gene; V was cut back by 4 bases and J by 0 bases. Germline V gene sequence: CDR1 SGHVS, CDR2 FNYEAQ. The CDR3 has 16 amino acids. Here the CDR3 DNA reads TGTGCCAGCAGCTCCGCAGCGGGGACTAGCACAGATACGCAGTATTTT. This gives the protein CASSSAAGTSTDTQYF.

The chain combines TRBV11-3 with TRBJ2-2; maybe TRBD2 (5 bases). The CDR3 has 15 amino acids. The V end was cut by 4 bases, the J end by 5 bases, with 14 bases between. The germline CDR1 and CDR2 sequences are SGHNT and YENEEA. Here the CDR3 reads CASSSRGGGTGELFF. DNA for the CDR3: TGTGCCAGCAGCTCCCGTGGAGGTGGTACCGGGGAGCTGTTTTTT.

This clone was counted between two and nine times. V and J are TRBV6-2 or TRBV6-3 and TRBJ2-2; D not resolved. Germline assignment: CDR1 MNHEY and CDR2 SVGEGT. V was trimmed by 5 bases and J by 0 bases, leaving 10 bases between them. There are 15 residues in the CDR3. The chain's CDR3 is CASSQRPANTGELFF. In nucleotides, the CDR3 is TGTGCCAGCAGTCAGCGACCCGCGAACACCGGGGAGCTGTTTTTT.

This clone has more than one count but fewer than ten. This rearrangement joins TRBV5-5 to TRBJ1-1; no definite D call. Germline CDR1 and CDR2: SGHKS and YYEKEE (reference sequence). There are 12 residues in the CDR3. The V end lost 5 bases, the J end lost 0 bases, and 5 bases lay between the germline ends. Written as DNA, the CDR3 is TGTGCCAGCAGTCAAATGAACACTGAAGCTTTCTTT. Its translation: CASSQMNTEAFF.

This chain links TRBV6-5 with TRBJ2-7; maybe TRBD1 (5 bases). Trimming stripped 0 bases from V and 8 bases from J, with 11 bases between. CDR1 and CDR2 (germline): MNHEY, SVGAGI. The CDR3 contains 13 residues. The CDR3 loop reads CASSYSTESKQYF. In nucleotides, the CDR3 is TGTGCCAGCAGTTACTCGACAGAGAGTAAGCAGTACTTC.

This clone was recorded only once. The chain couples TRBV27 to TRBJ2-1; no reliable D call. The V end lost 6 bases, the J end lost 9 bases, and 18 bases lay between the germline ends. This CDR3 spans 14 amino acids. Germline V gives CDR1 MNHEY, CDR2 SMNVEV (reference sequence). The CDR3: CASRTPLPASEQFF. The CDR3 DNA reads as TGTGCCAGCAGGACTCCCCTTCCCGCCAGTGAGCAGTTCTTC.

The V and J genes are TRBV28 and TRBJ1-4, with 8 positions matching TRBD1. Looked up from germline, CDR1 is MDHEN and CDR2 is SYDVKM. This CDR3 region has 14 residues. The J segment lost 7 bases and the V segment lost 4 bases, leaving 5 bases of the junction unmatched. CDR3 bases: TGTGCCAGCAGTTCACAGGGGGGGGGTGAAAAACTGTTTTTT. Its protein product is CASSSQGGGEKLFF.

V and J are TRBV7-8 and TRBJ1-2, with no clear D. This CDR3 has 16 residues. V lost 6 bases and J lost 3, with 20 bases in between. Germline V CDR1 and CDR2: SGHVS, FQNEAQ. CDR3 loop: CASSPWSVSPYYGYTF. CDR3 nucleotide sequence: TGTGCCAGCAGTCCTTGGAGTGTCAGCCCATACTATGGCTACACCTTC.